One and the same sample provided the 32 T cell receptor beta chains below, sequenced in a study of cytomegalovirus exposure and HLA in healthy donors. Researchers ran the PCR with 60 Vbeta and 13 Jbeta primers. Clones were read by immunoSEQ multiplex PCR, and TCRdb kept only the in-frame ones, dropping some. In the table there are 150,000 or so clones, 80% to 85% of which are singletons. Sample: PBMCs. All receptors derive from a boy between 2 and 10 years old in good health and CMV-seronegative.

This clone has a handful of counts. The chain recombines TRBV7-9 with TRBJ2-5; possible D gene TRBD2, 6 bases. The germline CDR1 and CDR2 sequences are SEHNR and FQNEAQ (reference sequence). The V and J ends lost 5 bases and 5 bases respectively, with 18 bases between them. This CDR3 spans 15 amino acids. The CDR3 spells CASSRARGSRETQYF. The CDR3 coding sequence is TGTGCCAGCAGCCGTGCCCGGGGGAGTCGGGAGACCCAGTACTTC.

This clone was seen only a few times. The chain links TRBV28 to TRBJ2-7; 8 positions match TRBD2. The CDR3 is 16 residues long. V gave up 7 bases and J gave up 0 bases; unmatched junction bases: 11. Germline CDR1 MDHEN, CDR2 SYDVKM. CDR3 residues: CASKRGTSGSSYEQYF. The CDR3 bases are TGTGCCAGCAAGAGGGGAACTAGCGGAAGCTCCTACGAGCAGTACTTC. The full variable domain, in which reference TRBV28 and TRBJ2-7 provide the parts outside the CDR3, is DVKVTQSSRYLVKRTGEKVFLECVQDMDHENMFWYRQDPGLGLRLIYFSYDVKMKEKGDIPEGYSVSREKKERFSLILESASTNQTSMYLCASKRGTSGSSYEQYFGPGTRLTVT.

The rearrangement links TRBV9 to TRBJ2-7, with D possibly TRBD1 on 5 matching bases. Germline values: CDR1 SGDLS, CDR2 YYNGEE. There are 13 residues in the CDR3. Trimming shortened V by 2 bases and J by 0 bases, and 6 bases separated the two germline ends. DNA of the CDR3: TGTGCCAGCAGCGTTGGGGCCTCCTACGAGCAGTACTTC. This codes for CASSVGASYEQYF.

This clone was detected a few times. The chain links TRBV29-1 to TRBJ1-1; no clear D gene. Trimming took off 5 bases at V and 1 base at J, with 8 bases between the two ends. The CDR3 covers 12 residues. Germline V lookup: CDR1 SQVTM, CDR2 ANQGSEA. CDR3 sequence reads: CSVPGWNTEAFF. As DNA, the CDR3 is TGCAGCGTTCCGGGATGGAACACTGAAGCTTTCTTT. The variable domain in full, with the rest retrieved from reference TRBV29-1 and TRBJ1-1, is SAVISQKPSRDICQRGTSLTIQCQVDSQVTMMFWYRQQPGQSLTLIATANQGSEATYESGFVIDKFPISRPNLTFSTLTVSNMSPEDSSIYLCSVPGWNTEAFFGQGTRLTVV.

This sequence joins TRBV2 and TRBJ2-5; 10 positions agree with TRBD2. The J call may not be correct, given that the DNA end is closer to TRBJ2-7. The CDR3 loop spans 18 amino acids. In germline, CDR1 is SNHLY, CDR2 FYNNEI. The CDR3 nucleotides are TGTGCCAGCAGTGTCACTAGCGGGGAAACCCCTTTCTCCTACGAGCAGTACTTC. Amino acid sequence: CASSVTSGETPFSYEQYF.

The count of this clone is one. This chain connects TRBV4-1 to TRBJ2-3; D unclear. Trimming cost V 1 base and J 6 bases, with 11 bases left between them. Germline assignment: CDR1 MGHRA and CDR2 YSYEKL. The CDR3 is made up of 14 amino acids. CDR3 coding DNA: TGCGCCAGCAGCCAAGTTTCAACAGAGGATACGCAGTATTTT. Translation: CASSQVSTEDTQYF.

J is TRBJ2-1 and V is TRBV5-4; the match to TRBD2 covers 8 bases. Germline lookup yields CDR1 SGHNT and CDR2 YYREEE (reference sequence). Losses at the gene ends were 3 bases for V and 9 bases for J; bases not matched to a gene: 8. The CDR3 is 14 amino acids. The CDR3 reads CASSSGGPVGEQFF. The CDR3 coding sequence is TGTGCCAGCAGCTCGGGAGGGCCGGTCGGTGAGCAGTTCTTC.

The chain employs TRBV4-1 and TRBJ2-6; tentatively, D is TRBD2 (5 bases). The CDR3 has 17 amino acids. The V gene lost 1 base and the J gene lost 2 bases, with 12 bases spanning the gap. Per the germline V gene, CDR1 is MGHRA and CDR2 is YSYEKL. CDR3 loop: CASSQGSARTGANVLTF. The CDR3 DNA sequence: TGCGCCAGCAGCCAAGGTAGCGCGAGGACTGGGGCCAACGTCCTGACTTTC.

The chain uses TRBV2 and TRBJ1-1; a possible D gene is TRBD1 (5 bases). Trimming removed 1 base at V and 1 base at J, with 13 bases between. CDR1 and CDR2 (germline): SNHLY, FYNNEI. This CDR3 contains 16 residues. CDR3 nucleotide sequence: TGTGCCAGCAGTGAAGGAAGGGGAAATAAGAACACTGAAGCTTTCTTT. Protein sequence: CASSEGRGNKNTEAFF. Full variable domain (remainder filled in from reference TRBV2 and TRBJ1-1): EPEVTQTPSHQVTQMGQEVILRCVPISNHLYFYWYRQILGQKVEFLVSFYNNEISEKSEIFDDQFSVERPDGSNFTLKIRSTKLEDSAMYFCASSEGRGNKNTEAFFGQGTRLTVV.

CDR3 bases: TGTGCCAGCAGTTACTCTCGGGGCGGGGAGCTGTTTTTT. This sequence encodes CASSYSRGGELFF. The V and J genes are TRBV6-6 and TRBJ2-2; weak D call: TRBD2 (5 bases). Germline loops: CDR1 MNHNY, CDR2 SVGAGI (reference sequence). CDR3 length: 13 amino acids. V shed 0 bases and J shed 7 bases, with 6 bases lying between them.

The genes are TRBV28 and TRBJ1-2; 9 bases agree with TRBD1. Germline-derived CDR1 and CDR2 are MDHEN and SYDVKM. V shed 4 bases, J shed 6 bases, and the junction held 9 bases outside the gene matches. This CDR3 region has 15 residues. CDR3 sequence (DNA): TGTGCCAGCAGTTCTCCGGGACAGGGAAACAATGGCTACACCTTC. Protein product: CASSSPGQGNNGYTF.

J is TRBJ2-2 and V is TRBV30; 16 bases line up with TRBD2. Germline lookup yields CDR1 GTSNPN and CDR2 SVGIG (reference sequence). CDR3 length equals 18 residues. The V and J ends lost 0 bases and 3 bases, in that order; junction bases with no gene match: 4. Written as DNA, the CDR3 is TGTGCCTGGAGTGTGGGACTAGCGGGAGGGCGTTACACCGGGGAGCTGTTTTTT. Its protein product is CAWSVGLAGGRYTGELFF. Full variable domain (outside the CDR3, taken from reference TRBV30 and TRBJ2-2): SQTIHQWPATLVQPVGSPLSLECTVEGTSNPNLYWYRQAAGRGLQLLFYSVGIGQISSEVPQNLSASRPQDRQFILSSKKLLLSDSGFYLCAWSVGLAGGRYTGELFFGEGSRLTVL.

J is TRBJ2-7 and V is TRBV6-6; 8 bases align to TRBD1. In germline, CDR1 is MNHNY, CDR2 SVGAGI (reference sequence). Unmatched junction bases numbered 10, after V lost 7 bases and J lost 2 bases. The CDR3 has 15 residues. In DNA, the CDR3 is TGTGCCAGCACTGACGGCGGGACAGGCACCTACGAGCAGTACTTC. It codes for CASTDGGTGTYEQYF.

CDR3 protein: CASSVLWAGGYTF. The CDR3 nucleotides read TGTGCCAGCAGCGTCCTCTGGGCCGGCGGCTACACCTTC. The chain recombines TRBV13 with TRBJ1-2; D gene unclear. The CDR3 is 13 residues long. V was pared by 5 bases and J by 8 bases, with 15 bases between. Germline CDR1 PRHDT, CDR2 FYEKMQ (reference sequence).

This clone appeared a few times. The CDR3 DNA is TGTGCCAGCAGCTGGACTAGGGAAGAGACCCAGTACTTC. It encodes CASSWTREETQYF. J is TRBJ2-5 and V is TRBV7-6, with 7 bases fitting TRBD2. V lost 4 bases and J lost 3; bases outside the gene matches: 2. Per germline, CDR1 SGHVS and CDR2 FNYEAQ. This CDR3 spans 13 amino acids.

The chain is built from TRBV11-1 and TRBJ1-3, with 9 bases lining up with TRBD1. V was clipped by 5 bases and J by 3 bases; unmatched bases: 5. CDR1 is SGHAT, CDR2 FQDESV, per germline (reference sequence). The CDR3 is made up of 15 amino acids. The CDR3: CASSPTGGNGNTIYF. The CDR3 DNA reads TGTGCCAGCAGCCCGACAGGGGGAAATGGAAACACCATATATTTT.

The rearrangement links TRBV9 to TRBJ2-5; 11 nucleotides agree with TRBD2. Trimming at V came to 4 bases and at J to 4 bases, leaving 12 bases not matched to a gene. This CDR3 is built from 17 residues. Per germline, CDR1 SGDLS and CDR2 YYNGEE. This chain's CDR3 is CASSPPTSGIGGETQYF. The DNA for the CDR3 is TGTGCCAGCAGCCCCCCGACTAGCGGGATCGGGGGAGAGACCCAGTACTTC. Complete variable domain (other parts from reference TRBV9 and TRBJ2-5): DSGVTQTPKHLITATGQRVTLRCSPRSGDLSVYWYQQSLDQGLQFLIQYYNGEERAKGNILERFSAQQFPDLHSELNLSSLELGDSALYFCASSPPTSGIGGETQYFGPGTRLLVL.

V is TRBV13 and J is TRBJ2-1; no firm D call. Between the trimmed V and J ends, which lost 2 bases and 5 bases, there was a span of 19 bases. CDR1 is PRHDT and CDR2 is FYEKMQ in the germline V gene (reference sequence). The CDR3 runs to 17 residues. Here the CDR3 DNA reads TGTGCCAGCAGCTTAATGTTTGTGGAGACCCCCAACAATGAGCAGTTCTTC. As protein: CASSLMFVETPNNEQFF.

The genes are TRBV6-1 and TRBJ2-2; D perhaps matches TRBD2 (6 bases). The CDR3 is 14 residues long. Trimming cost V 7 bases and J 4 bases, with 13 bases left between them. The germline V gene has CDR1 MNHNS and CDR2 SASEGT. CDR3 amino acids: CASKYGGSTGELFF. CDR3 nucleotide sequence: TGTGCCAGCAAGTACGGGGGAAGCACCGGGGAGCTGTTTTTT.

The chain joins TRBV11-2 to TRBJ2-3; 8 bases are shared with TRBD2. The junction had 9 bases not matched to a gene; V was cut back by 4 bases and J by 3 bases. CDR3 length: 16 amino acids. Germline V gene sequence: CDR1 SGHAT, CDR2 FQNNGV. Here the CDR3 DNA reads TGTGCCAGCAGCTCTACACGGGAGGGGGTGACAGATACGCAGTATTTT. This codes for CASSSTREGVTDTQYF.

The rearrangement joins TRBV15 to TRBJ2-1; 14 bases agree with TRBD2. CDR1 is LNHNV and CDR2 is YYDKDF in the germline V gene (reference sequence). The CDR3 runs to 18 residues. J was trimmed by 12 bases and V by 0 bases; bases with no gene match: 13. The CDR3 sequence is CATSRDTPTSGRAYRQFF. The CDR3 nucleotides read TGTGCCACCAGCAGAGATACCCCGACTAGCGGGAGGGCCTATAGGCAGTTCTTC. Using reference TRBV15 and TRBJ2-1 for the parts outside the CDR3, the full variable domain is DAMVIQNPRYQVTQFGKPVTLSCSQTLNHNVMYWYQQKSSQAPKLLFHYYDKDFNNEADTPDNFQSRRPNTSFCFLDIRSPGLGDTAMYLCATSRDTPTSGRAYRQFFGPGTRLTVL.

This chain joins TRBV28 and TRBJ2-1; tentative D call: TRBD2 (6 bases). The CDR3 is 14 amino acids. Germline V gene data show CDR1 as MDHEN and CDR2 as SYDVKM. V dropped 2 bases and J dropped 9 bases, with 14 bases sitting between them. CDR3 loop: CASSLVEGFGEQFF. The CDR3 bases are TGTGCCAGCAGTTTAGTGGAGGGGTTCGGTGAGCAGTTCTTC.

The V and J genes are TRBV7-9 and TRBJ2-1, with D possibly TRBD2 on 5 matching bases. The germline gives CDR1 SEHNR, CDR2 FQNEAQ (reference sequence). Between the trimmed V and J ends, which lost 1 base and 8 bases, there was a span of 18 bases. The CDR3 sequence is 16 residues long. CDR3 loop: CASSLERRGPRDEQFF. Written as DNA, the CDR3 is TGTGCCAGCAGCTTAGAACGTCGCGGGCCTAGGGATGAGCAGTTCTTC.

The rearrangement joins TRBV7-9 to TRBJ1-5; the D is unclear. With 4 bases removed from V and 5 bases from J, the gap between germline ends came to 15 bases. The CDR3 consists of 15 residues. The germline V gene has CDR1 SEHNR and CDR2 FQNEAQ (reference sequence). The CDR3, as DNA: TGTGCCAGCAGCTCCACTGGGTTCGGGGATCAGCCCCAGCATTTT. Amino acids: CASSSTGFGDQPQHF.

The chain employs TRBV10-3 and TRBJ2-1, with 9 bases that match TRBD2. The CDR3 loop spans 14 amino acids. CDR1 ENHRY and CDR2 SYGVKD come from the germline V gene. After removal of 4 bases from V and 7 bases from J, the junction contained 5 bases not matched to a gene. This chain's CDR3 is CAISASGNQNEQFF. In DNA form, the CDR3 reads TGTGCCATCAGTGCTAGCGGGAACCAAAATGAGCAGTTCTTC.

The chain joins TRBV6-5 to TRBJ1-6, with a weak D call TRBD1 (6 bases). The CDR3 length is 15 residues. The V end was cut by 4 bases, the J end by 3 bases, with 10 bases between. Germline loops: CDR1 MNHEY, CDR2 SVGAGI. CDR3 DNA sequence: TGTGCCAGCAGTTCCCAGGACAGCTATAATTCACCCCTCCACTTT. Translated: CASSSQDSYNSPLHF.

V is TRBV28 and J is TRBJ1-1, with D possibly matching TRBD1 (5 bases). This CDR3 spans 11 amino acids. V was pared by 3 bases and J by 10 bases, with 9 bases between. The germline CDR1 and CDR2 sequences are MDHEN and SYDVKM. Written as DNA, the CDR3 is TGTGCCAGCAGTTTTCTCACAGGAGCTTTCTTT. Translating it yields CASSFLTGAFF.

Remarks on this clone: Sequence at one end of the junction differs from germline and may be a read error. V and J are TRBV7-9 and TRBJ2-7; TRBD2 aligns across 9 bases. Germline CDR1 is SEHNR and CDR2 is FQNEAQ (reference sequence). The CDR3 spans 14 residues. The CDR3, as DNA: TGTGCCAGCAGTTTAGCGGGAGATGTGTACGAGCAGTACTTC. Translation: CASSLAGDVYEQYF.

This sequence joins TRBV15 and TRBJ1-1; D might be TRBD1 (6 bases). This CDR3 is built from 14 residues. V dropped 1 base and J dropped 5 bases, with 11 bases sitting between them. The germline gives CDR1 LNHNV, CDR2 YYDKDF (reference sequence). CDR3 sequence: CATSRVQGQTEAFF. In DNA, the CDR3 is TGTGCCACCAGCAGAGTTCAGGGGCAGACTGAAGCTTTCTTT.

The chain uses TRBV4-1 and TRBJ2-1, with TRBD2 identical over 10 bases. V was clipped by 3 bases and J by 7 bases; unmatched bases: 21. There are 20 residues in the CDR3. Germline lookup yields CDR1 MGHRA and CDR2 YSYEKL. The DNA of the CDR3 is TGCGCCAGCAGCCAGCCATTACTAGCGGGGATTCTTACGGGAATGAATGAGCAGTTCTTC. Its protein is CASSQPLLAGILTGMNEQFF.

A few counts support this clone. V is TRBV2 and J is TRBJ1-1; TRBD1 matches at 8 bases. Germline trimming cut 3 bases from V and 4 bases from J; bases unmatched to any gene: 7. The germline V gene encodes CDR1 SNHLY and CDR2 FYNNEI. This CDR3 contains 15 residues. CDR3 nucleotide sequence: TGTGCCAGCAGTGAGGGAGGACAGGGCGGCACTGAAGCTTTCTTT. Translated, it gives CASSEGGQGGTEAFF.

The rearrangement uses TRBV5-1 and TRBJ2-2; the match to TRBD2 covers 14 bases. V shed 4 bases, J shed 1 base, and the junction held 0 bases outside the gene matches. This CDR3 region has 16 residues. CDR1 is SGHRS and CDR2 is YFSETQ in the germline V gene. The CDR3 nucleotides read TGCGCCAGCAGCGGGACTAGCGGGGGGAACACCGGGGAGCTGTTTTTT. Amino acid sequence: CASSGTSGGNTGELFF.